This T cell receptor beta chain is from a study of radiotherapy plus CTLA-4 blockade in lung cancer. A single count supports this clone. The antigen is unknown. General study results and limits: TCR clones of tumor origin grew in blood after radiotherapy plus ipilimumab. Alongside interferon-beta, early blood T cell clone dynamics were reportedly the best predictor of response.

Some clones are missing from TCRdb's copy, which holds only in-frame ones; the method was immunoSEQ multiplex PCR. Of tens of thousands of clones in the sample, roughly four fifths were seen once. The CDR3 contains 13 residues. Per the germline V gene, CDR1 is SGHTA and CDR2 is FQGNSA. V lost 2 bases and J 15 bases, leaving 17 bases between the germline ends. Sequenced material: peripheral blood, taken from a patient treated with radiotherapy plus ipilimumab. V and J are TRBV7-2 and TRBJ2-4; D unresolved. This clonotype originated in a human donor with non-small cell lung cancer whose response to radiotherapy plus ipilimumab could not be evaluated. Written as DNA, the CDR3 is TGTGCCAGCAGCTTATCCCGGAATACAGAACCGTACTTC. Amino acid sequence: CASSLSRNTEPYF.